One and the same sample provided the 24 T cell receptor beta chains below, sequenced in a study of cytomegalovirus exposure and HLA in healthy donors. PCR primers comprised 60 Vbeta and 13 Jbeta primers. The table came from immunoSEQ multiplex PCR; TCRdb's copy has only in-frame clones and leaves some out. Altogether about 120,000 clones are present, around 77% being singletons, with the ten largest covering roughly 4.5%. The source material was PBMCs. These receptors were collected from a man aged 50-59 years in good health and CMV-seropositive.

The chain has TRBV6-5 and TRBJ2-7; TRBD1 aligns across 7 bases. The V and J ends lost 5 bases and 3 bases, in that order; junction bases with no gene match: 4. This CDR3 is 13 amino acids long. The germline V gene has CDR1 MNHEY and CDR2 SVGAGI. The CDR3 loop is CASSVQGNYEQYF. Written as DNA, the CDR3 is TGTGCCAGCAGTGTACAGGGGAACTACGAGCAGTACTTC.

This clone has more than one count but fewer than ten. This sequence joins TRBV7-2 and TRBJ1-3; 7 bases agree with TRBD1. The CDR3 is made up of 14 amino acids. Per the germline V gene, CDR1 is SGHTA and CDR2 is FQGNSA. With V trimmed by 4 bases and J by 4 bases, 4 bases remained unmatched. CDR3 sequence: CASSSPTGGNTIYF. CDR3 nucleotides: TGTGCCAGCAGCTCGCCGACAGGGGGAAACACCATATATTTT.

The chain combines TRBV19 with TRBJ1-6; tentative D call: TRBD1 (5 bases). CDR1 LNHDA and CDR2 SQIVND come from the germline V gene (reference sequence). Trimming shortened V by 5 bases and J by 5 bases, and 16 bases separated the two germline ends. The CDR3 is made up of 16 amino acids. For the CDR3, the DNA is TGTGCCAGTAGTCCCTTTCCGGGGGAGGATAATTCACCCCTCCACTTT. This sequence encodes CASSPFPGEDNSPLHF.

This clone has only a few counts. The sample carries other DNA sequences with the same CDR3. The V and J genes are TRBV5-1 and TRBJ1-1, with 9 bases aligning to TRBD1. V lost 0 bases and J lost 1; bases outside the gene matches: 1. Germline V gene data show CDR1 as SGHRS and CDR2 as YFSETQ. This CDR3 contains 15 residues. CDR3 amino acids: CASSLEGQGNTEAFF. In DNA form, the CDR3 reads TGCGCCAGCAGCTTGGAGGGACAGGGGAACACTGAAGCTTTCTTT.

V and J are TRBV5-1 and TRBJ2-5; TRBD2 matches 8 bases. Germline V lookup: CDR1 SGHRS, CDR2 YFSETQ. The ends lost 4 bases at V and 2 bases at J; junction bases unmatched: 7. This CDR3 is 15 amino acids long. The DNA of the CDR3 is TGCGCCAGCAGCCGGGGGGGAAACACACAAGAGACCCAGTACTTC. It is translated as CASSRGGNTQETQYF.

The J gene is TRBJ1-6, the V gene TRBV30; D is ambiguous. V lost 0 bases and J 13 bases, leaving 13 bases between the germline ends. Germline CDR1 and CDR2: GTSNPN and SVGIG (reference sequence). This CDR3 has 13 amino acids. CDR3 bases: TGTGCCTGGAGTGTGACTGAGAGAGGGCCCCTCCACTTT. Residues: CAWSVTERGPLHF.

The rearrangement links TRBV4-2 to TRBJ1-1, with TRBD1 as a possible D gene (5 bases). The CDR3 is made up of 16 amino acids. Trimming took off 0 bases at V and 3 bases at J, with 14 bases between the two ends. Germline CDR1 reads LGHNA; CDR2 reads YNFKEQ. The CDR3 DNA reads TGTGCCAGCAGCCAAGAGCAGGGAAGGGGCGACACTGAAGCTTTCTTT. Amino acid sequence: CASSQEQGRGDTEAFF.

CDR3 protein: CASSTSSGRGNEQFF. The CDR3, as DNA: TGTGCCAGCAGCACATCTAGCGGGAGGGGGAATGAGCAGTTCTTC. V is TRBV11-2 and J is TRBJ2-1; 12 nucleotides align to TRBD2. The germline gives CDR1 SGHAT, CDR2 FQNNGV. With 5 bases clipped from V and 7 bases from J, the junction kept 6 bases outside the gene matches. This CDR3 is 15 amino acids long.

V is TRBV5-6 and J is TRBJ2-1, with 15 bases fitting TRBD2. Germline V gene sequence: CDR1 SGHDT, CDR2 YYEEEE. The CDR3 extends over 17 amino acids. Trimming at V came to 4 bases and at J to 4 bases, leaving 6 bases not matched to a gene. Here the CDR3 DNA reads TGTGCCAGCAGCCACGGACTAGCGGGAGGGCCTTACAATGAGCAGTTCTTC. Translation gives CASSHGLAGGPYNEQFF.

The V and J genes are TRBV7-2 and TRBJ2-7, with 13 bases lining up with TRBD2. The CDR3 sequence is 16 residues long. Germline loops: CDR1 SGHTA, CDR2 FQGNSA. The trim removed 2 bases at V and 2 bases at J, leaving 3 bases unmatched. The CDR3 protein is CASSLRTSGGPYEQYF. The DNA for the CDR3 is TGTGCCAGCAGCTTAAGGACTAGCGGGGGCCCCTACGAGCAGTACTTC.

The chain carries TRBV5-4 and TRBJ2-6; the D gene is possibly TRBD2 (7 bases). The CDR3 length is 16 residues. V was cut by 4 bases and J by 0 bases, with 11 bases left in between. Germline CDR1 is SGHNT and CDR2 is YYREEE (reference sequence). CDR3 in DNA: TGTGCCAGCAGCCCGAGGGGGGGCTCTGGGGCCAACGTCCTGACTTTC. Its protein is CASSPRGGSGANVLTF.

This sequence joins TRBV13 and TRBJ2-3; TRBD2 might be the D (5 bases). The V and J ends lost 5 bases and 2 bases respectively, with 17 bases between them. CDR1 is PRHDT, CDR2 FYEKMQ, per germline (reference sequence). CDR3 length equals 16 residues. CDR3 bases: TGTGCCAGCAGCCCCGGCGGGCTTAAACACACAGATACGCAGTATTTT. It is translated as CASSPGGLKHTDTQYF.

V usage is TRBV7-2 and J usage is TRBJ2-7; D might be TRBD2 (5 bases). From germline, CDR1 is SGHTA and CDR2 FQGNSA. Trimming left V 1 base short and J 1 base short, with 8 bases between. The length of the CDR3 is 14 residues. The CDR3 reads CASSLVGGSYEQYF. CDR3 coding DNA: TGTGCCAGCAGCTTAGTTGGAGGATCCTACGAGCAGTACTTC.

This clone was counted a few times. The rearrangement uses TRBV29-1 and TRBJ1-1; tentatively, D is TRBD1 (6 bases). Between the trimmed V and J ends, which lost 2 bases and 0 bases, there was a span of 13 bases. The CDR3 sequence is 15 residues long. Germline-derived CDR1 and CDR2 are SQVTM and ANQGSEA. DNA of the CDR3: TGCAGCGTTGAAAATGGACAGATCATGAACACTGAAGCTTTCTTT. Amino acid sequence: CSVENGQIMNTEAFF.

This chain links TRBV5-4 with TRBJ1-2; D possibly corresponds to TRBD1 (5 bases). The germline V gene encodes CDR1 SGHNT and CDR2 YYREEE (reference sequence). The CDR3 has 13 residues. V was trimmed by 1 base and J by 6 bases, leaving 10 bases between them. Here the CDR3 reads CASSLWGLNGYTF. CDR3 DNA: TGTGCCAGCAGCTTGTGGGGACTCAATGGCTACACCTTC.

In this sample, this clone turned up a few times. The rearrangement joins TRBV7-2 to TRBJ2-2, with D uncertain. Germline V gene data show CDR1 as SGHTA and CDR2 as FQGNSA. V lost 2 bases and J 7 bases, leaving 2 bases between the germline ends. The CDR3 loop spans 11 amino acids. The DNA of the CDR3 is TGTGCCAGCAGCTTATACGGGGAGCTGTTTTTT. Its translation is CASSLYGELFF.

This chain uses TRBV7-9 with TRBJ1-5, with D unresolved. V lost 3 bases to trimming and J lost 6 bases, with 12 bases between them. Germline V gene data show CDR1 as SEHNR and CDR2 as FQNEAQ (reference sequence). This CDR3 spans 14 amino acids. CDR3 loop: CASSFGGGFQPQHF. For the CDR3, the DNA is TGTGCCAGCAGCTTCGGAGGCGGCTTTCAGCCCCAGCATTTT.

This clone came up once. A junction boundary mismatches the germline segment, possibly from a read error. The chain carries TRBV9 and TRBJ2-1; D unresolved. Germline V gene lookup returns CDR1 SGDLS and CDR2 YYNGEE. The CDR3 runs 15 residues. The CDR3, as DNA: TGTGCCAGCACCCCGACTCTTTCTCGTTTCAATGAGCTGTTCTTC. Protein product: CASTPTLSRFNELFF.

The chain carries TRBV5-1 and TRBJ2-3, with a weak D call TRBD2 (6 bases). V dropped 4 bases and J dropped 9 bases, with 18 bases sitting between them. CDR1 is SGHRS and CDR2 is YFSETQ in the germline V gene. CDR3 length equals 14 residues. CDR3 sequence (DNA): TGCGCCAGCAGCCCCCGTGGGGGGAAGAACACGCAGTATTTT. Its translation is CASSPRGGKNTQYF.

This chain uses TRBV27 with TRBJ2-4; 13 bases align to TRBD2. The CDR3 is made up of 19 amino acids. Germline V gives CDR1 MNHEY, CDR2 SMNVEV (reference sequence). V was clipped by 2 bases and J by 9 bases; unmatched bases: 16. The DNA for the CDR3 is TGTGCCAGCAGTTTACAACCTACTAGCGGGGGGGCTTTAGGCAGCATTCAGTACTTC. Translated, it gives CASSLQPTSGGALGSIQYF.

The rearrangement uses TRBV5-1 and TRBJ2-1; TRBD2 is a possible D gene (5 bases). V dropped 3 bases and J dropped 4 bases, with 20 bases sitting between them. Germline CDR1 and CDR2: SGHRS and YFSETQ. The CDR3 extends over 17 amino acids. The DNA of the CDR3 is TGCGCCAGCAGCTCTCTGGGCTCCCAGCGGAGATACAATGAGCAGTTCTTC. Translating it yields CASSSLGSQRRYNEQFF. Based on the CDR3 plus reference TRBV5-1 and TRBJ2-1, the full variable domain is KAGVTQTPRYLIKTRGQQVTLSCSPISGHRSVSWYQQTPGQGLQFLFEYFSETQRNKGNFPGRFSGRQFSNSRSEMNVSTLELGDSALYLCASSSLGSQRRYNEQFFGPGTRLTVL.

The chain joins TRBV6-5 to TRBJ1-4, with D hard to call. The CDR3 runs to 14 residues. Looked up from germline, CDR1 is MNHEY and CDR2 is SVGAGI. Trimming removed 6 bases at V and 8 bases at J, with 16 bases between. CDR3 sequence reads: CASSNAGSGEKLFF. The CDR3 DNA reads TGTGCCAGCAGCAACGCTGGGAGCGGAGAAAAACTGTTTTTT.

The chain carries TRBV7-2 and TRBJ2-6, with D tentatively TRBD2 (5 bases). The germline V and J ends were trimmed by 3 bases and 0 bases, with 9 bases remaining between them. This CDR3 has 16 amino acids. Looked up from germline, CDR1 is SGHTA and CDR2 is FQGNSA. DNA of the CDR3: TGTGCCAGCAGCTTGACGGGGAGCTCTGGGGCCAACGTCCTGACTTTC. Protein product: CASSLTGSSGANVLTF.

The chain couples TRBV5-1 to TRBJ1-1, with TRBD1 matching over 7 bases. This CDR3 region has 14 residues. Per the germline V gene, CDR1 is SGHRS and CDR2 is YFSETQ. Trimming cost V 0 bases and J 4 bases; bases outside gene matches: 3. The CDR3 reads CASSLAGGSTEAFF. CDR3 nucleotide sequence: TGCGCCAGCAGCTTGGCAGGGGGATCCACTGAAGCTTTCTTT.